The rows below give T cell receptor beta chains drawn from one sample of a study of shared T cell receptors in the human thymus. The protocol was immunoSEQ multiplex PCR, while the TCRdb copy is restricted to in-frame clones and leaves out a portion. The sample includes approximately 660,000 clones, 88% of them seen just once. These data were also reused for a study on human thymus T cells.

The material sequenced was thymocytes. The receptor source for this set is a boy younger than two with a congenital heart defect. CDR3s include the opening cysteine and the closing phenylalanine or tryptophan. The order of the fields is clone size, J gene, V gene, D gene, CDR3 protein, CDR3 DNA. The D gene is left open where the match is weak. Expanded clones are given a class, and other clones once, few, many or no size at all.

size: few
J: TRBJ1-3
V: TRBV6-5
D: -
CDR3: CASSSGGNSGNTIYF
DNA: TGTGCCAGCAGTTCCGGGGGGAACTCTGGAAACACCATATATTTT

size: -
J: TRBJ2-2
V: TRBV27
D: TRBD2
CDR3: CASSPTGTSGLPNTGELFF
DNA: TGTGCCAGCAGCCCGACCGGGACTAGCGGGCTGCCGAACACCGGGGAGCTGTTTTTT

size: -
J: TRBJ1-2
V: TRBV27
D: -
CDR3: CASRAGTRAPIVYTF
DNA: TGTGCCAGCAGAGCCGGGACACGGGCCCCTATAGTCTACACCTTC

size: -
J: TRBJ1-5
V: TRBV7-2
D: TRBD1
CDR3: CASTVSGQGNQPQHF
DNA: TGTGCCAGCACCGTATCCGGACAGGGCAATCAGCCCCAGCATTTT

size: -
J: TRBJ2-3
V: TRBV5-1
D: TRBD2
CDR3: CASSLASEFVTSGCTDTQYF
DNA: TGCGCCAGCAGCTTGGCCAGCGAATTTGTGACTAGCGGTTGCACAGATACGCAGTATTTT

size: -
J: TRBJ1-3
V: TRBV13
D: -
CDR3: CASSLTGPISPETGNTIYF
DNA: TGTGCCAGCAGCCTAACAGGGCCGATAAGCCCCGAAACTGGAAACACCATATATTTT

size: -
J: TRBJ2-3
V: TRBV4-3
D: TRBD2
CDR3: CASSQVNSLAGWADTQYF
DNA: TGCGCCAGCAGCCAAGTAAACTCCCTAGCGGGATGGGCAGATACGCAGTATTTT

size: once
J: TRBJ2-7
V: TRBV7-2
D: TRBD1
CDR3: CASSSDRGAYEQYF
DNA: TGTGCCAGCAGCTCCGACAGGGGCGCCTACGAGCAGTACTTC

size: few
J: TRBJ2-1
V: TRBV6-1
D: TRBD2
CDR3: CASSEGLAETVRAYNEQFF
DNA: TGTGCCAGCAGTGAAGGACTAGCGGAAACCGTTCGGGCCTACAATGAGCAGTTCTTC

size: -
J: TRBJ2-7
V: TRBV9
D: -
CDR3: CASSVGTATYYEQYF
DNA: TGTGCCAGCAGCGTAGGGACAGCCACATACTACGAGCAGTACTTC

size: -
J: TRBJ2-1
V: TRBV14
D: -
CDR3: CASSPRDHSFYEQFF
DNA: TGTGCCAGCAGTCCAAGAGATCACAGTTTTTATGAGCAGTTCTTC

size: -
J: TRBJ2-1
V: TRBV7-9
D: TRBD2
CDR3: CASSLPGTSGRANEQFF
DNA: TGTGCCAGCAGCTTACCAGGGACTAGCGGGAGGGCCAATGAGCAGTTCTTC

size: -
J: TRBJ1-5
V: TRBV7-2
D: -
CDR3: CASSPGQLLQPQHF
DNA: TGTGCCAGCAGCCCAGGACAGCTACTTCAGCCCCAGCATTTT

size: -
J: TRBJ2-1
V: TRBV29-1
D: TRBD2
CDR3: CSVRPSGVYNEQFF
DNA: TGCAGCGTGAGGCCTAGCGGAGTCTACAATGAGCAGTTCTTC

size: -
J: TRBJ2-3
V: TRBV28
D: TRBD2
CDR3: CASSYKRDSTDTQYF
DNA: TGTGCCAGCAGTTACAAGCGGGATAGCACAGATACGCAGTATTTT

size: -
J: TRBJ1-2
V: TRBV27
D: TRBD1
CDR3: CASRTTGTGPYGYTF
DNA: TGTGCCAGCAGGACGACAGGGACGGGGCCTTATGGCTACACCTTC

size: -
J: TRBJ2-2
V: TRBV5-1
D: -
CDR3: CASSDIGRANTGELFF
DNA: TGCGCCAGCAGCGACATTGGGCGTGCGAACACCGGGGAGCTGTTTTTT

size: -
J: TRBJ2-3
V: TRBV6-5
D: TRBD2
CDR3: CASSYGREYSTDTQYF
DNA: TGTGCCAGCAGTTACGGGCGGGAGTATAGCACAGATACGCAGTATTTT

size: few
J: TRBJ2-5
V: TRBV5-1
D: -
CDR3: CASIDSQQETQYF
DNA: TGCGCCAGCATCGACAGCCAACAAGAGACCCAGTACTTC

size: -
J: TRBJ2-5
V: TRBV5-1
D: -
CDR3: CASSICRGGETQYF
DNA: TGCGCCAGCAGCATATGCAGGGGAGGGGAGACCCAGTACTTC

size: -
J: TRBJ2-1
V: TRBV4-3
D: -
CDR3: CASSQDRGEGRGEQFF
DNA: TGCGCCAGCAGCCAAGATAGGGGGGAGGGCCGCGGTGAGCAGTTCTTC

size: -
J: TRBJ1-3
V: TRBV11-3
D: -
CDR3: CASSPPWGRDLSGNTIYF
DNA: TGTGCCAGCAGCCCCCCCTGGGGCCGAGACCTCTCTGGAAACACCATATATTTT

size: -
J: TRBJ2-3
V: TRBV7-3
D: -
CDR3: CASSPALVSHSDTQYF
DNA: TGTGCCAGCAGCCCGGCACTAGTGAGCCACTCAGATACGCAGTATTTT

size: -
J: TRBJ1-2
V: TRBV6-5
D: -
CDR3: CASRVGLYGYTF
DNA: TGTGCCAGCAGGGTGGGGCTCTATGGCTACACCTTC

size: -
J: TRBJ2-5
V: TRBV29-1
D: -
CDR3: CSVAASRGHGGETQYF
DNA: TGCAGCGTTGCCGCCTCTCGGGGACATGGGGGAGAGACCCAGTACTTC

size: -
J: TRBJ1-2
V: TRBV20-1
D: -
CDR3: CSASLSSF
DNA: TGCAGTGCTAGTCTTTCCAGCTTC

size: -
J: TRBJ2-2
V: TRBV12-5
D: TRBD1
CDR3: CASAPDRVGTGELFF
DNA: TGTGCTAGTGCCCCGGACAGGGTCGGCACCGGGGAGCTGTTTTTT

size: -
J: TRBJ2-7
V: TRBV15
D: TRBD2
CDR3: CATSRVQDGSGRTYEQYF
DNA: TGTGCCACCAGCAGAGTCCAGGACGGTAGCGGGAGGACCTACGAGCAGTACTTC

size: -
J: TRBJ2-7
V: TRBV28
D: -
CDR3: CASSPNGGKSGEQYF
DNA: TGTGCCAGCAGCCCGAATGGAGGCAAGAGCGGGGAGCAGTACTTC

size: -
J: TRBJ2-7
V: TRBV5-1
D: -
CDR3: CASRPSSEREREQYF
DNA: TGCGCCAGCAGGCCCTCCTCGGAACGGGAACGGGAGCAGTACTTC

size: -
J: TRBJ2-7
V: TRBV19
D: TRBD1
CDR3: CASSNRQGANEQYF
DNA: TGTGCCAGTAGTAATAGACAGGGGGCCAACGAGCAGTACTTC

size: -
J: TRBJ2-2
V: TRBV2
D: TRBD2
CDR3: CASSDIGTRNTGELFF
DNA: TGTGCCAGCAGTGACATCGGGACTAGGAACACCGGGGAGCTGTTTTTT

size: once
J: TRBJ2-5
V: TRBV4-1
D: TRBD2
CDR3: CASSRTSGIGETQYF
DNA: TGCGCCAGCAGCCGTACTAGCGGGATTGGAGAGACCCAGTACTTC

size: -
J: TRBJ2-7
V: TRBV11-3
D: -
CDR3: CASSFPRGYEQYF
DNA: TGTGCCAGCAGCTTTCCCAGGGGCTACGAGCAGTACTTC

size: few
J: TRBJ2-2
V: TRBV9
D: -
CDR3: CASSVGVELPPGELFF
DNA: TGTGCCAGCAGCGTAGGGGTCGAACTACCCCCCGGGGAGCTGTTTTTT

size: -
J: TRBJ2-7
V: TRBV27
D: TRBD2
CDR3: CASSKSSGPGSYEQYF
DNA: TGTGCCAGCAGTAAATCTAGCGGACCGGGCTCCTACGAGCAGTACTTC

size: -
J: TRBJ2-7
V: TRBV7-9
D: -
CDR3: CASSLAGGRRYF
DNA: TGTGCCAGCAGCCTCGCCGGAGGGCGACGGTACTTC

size: -
J: TRBJ2-7
V: TRBV7-4
D: TRBD2
CDR3: CASSLPQTSGRTYEQYF
DNA: TGTGCCAGCAGCTTGCCGCAAACTAGCGGGAGGACCTACGAGCAGTACTTC

size: -
J: TRBJ1-2
V: TRBV21-1
D: -
CDR3: CASSKVRTGGYGYTF
DNA: TGTGCCAGCAGCAAAGTCCGGACAGGGGGTTATGGCTACACCTTC

size: -
J: TRBJ2-1
V: TRBV27
D: -
CDR3: CASSFDSPQLSYNEQFF
DNA: TGTGCCAGCAGTTTCGACAGCCCTCAACTCTCCTACAATGAGCAGTTCTTC